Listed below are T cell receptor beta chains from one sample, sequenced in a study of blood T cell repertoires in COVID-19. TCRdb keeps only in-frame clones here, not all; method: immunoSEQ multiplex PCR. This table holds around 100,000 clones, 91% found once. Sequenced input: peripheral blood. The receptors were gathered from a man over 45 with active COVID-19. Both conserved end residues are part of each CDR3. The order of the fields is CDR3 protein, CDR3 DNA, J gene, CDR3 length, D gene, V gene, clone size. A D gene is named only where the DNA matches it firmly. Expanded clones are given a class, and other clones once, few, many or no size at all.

CDR3 protein: CATSRDTAGRQETQYF
CDR3 DNA: TGTGCCACCAGCAGAGATACGGCAGGGCGGCAAGAGACCCAGTACTTC
J gene: TRBJ2-5
CDR3 length: 16
D gene: .
V gene: TRBV15
clone size: .

CDR3 protein: CAISDSETSGSRETQYF
CDR3 DNA: TGTGCCATCAGTGATTCGGAGACTAGCGGGAGCCGGGAGACCCAGTACTTC
J gene: TRBJ2-5
CDR3 length: 17
D gene: TRBD2
V gene: TRBV10-3
clone size: .

CDR3 protein: CASSDGRSYNSPLHF
CDR3 DNA: TGTGCCAGCAGTGATGGCCGCTCCTATAATTCACCCCTCCACTTT
J gene: TRBJ1-6
CDR3 length: 15
D gene: .
V gene: TRBV2
clone size: .

CDR3 protein: CAWSSGQGGNQPQHF
CDR3 DNA: TGTGCCTGGAGTTCCGGACAGGGAGGCAATCAGCCCCAGCATTTT
J gene: TRBJ1-5
CDR3 length: 15
D gene: TRBD1
V gene: TRBV30
clone size: .

CDR3 protein: CASSGGTSGSTGELFF
CDR3 DNA: TGTGCCAGCAGTGGGGGGACTAGCGGGAGCACCGGGGAGCTGTTTTTT
J gene: TRBJ2-2
CDR3 length: 16
D gene: TRBD2
V gene: TRBV25-1
clone size: .

CDR3 protein: CASSEVGLSGNTIYF
CDR3 DNA: TGTGCCAGCAGTGAAGTCGGACTCTCTGGAAACACCATATATTTT
J gene: TRBJ1-3
CDR3 length: 15
D gene: .
V gene: TRBV2
clone size: .

CDR3 protein: CASSDRGRTYTF
CDR3 DNA: TGTGCCAGCAGTGACAGGGGGCGGACCTACACCTTC
J gene: TRBJ1-2
CDR3 length: 12
D gene: TRBD1
V gene: TRBV25-1
clone size: few

CDR3 protein: CASSRTSGRATEQFF
CDR3 DNA: TGTGCCAGCAGTAGGACTAGCGGGAGGGCCACCGAGCAGTTCTTC
J gene: TRBJ2-1
CDR3 length: 15
D gene: TRBD2
V gene: TRBV27
clone size: .

CDR3 protein: CASGLDGGSGRTRETQYF
CDR3 DNA: TGTGCTAGTGGTTTGGACGGTGGATCGGGCAGGACACGAGAGACCCAGTACTTC
J gene: TRBJ2-5
CDR3 length: 18
D gene: .
V gene: TRBV12-5
clone size: .

CDR3 protein: CASSPGQKETQYF
CDR3 DNA: TGTGCCAGCTCACCTGGACAGAAAGAGACCCAGTACTTC
J gene: TRBJ2-5
CDR3 length: 13
D gene: .
V gene: TRBV18
clone size: .

CDR3 protein: CASSLGPQRENVDTGELFF
CDR3 DNA: TGTGCCAGCAGCTTAGGCCCCCAGCGGGAGAACGTTGATACCGGGGAGCTGTTTTTT
J gene: TRBJ2-2
CDR3 length: 19
D gene: TRBD2
V gene: TRBV7-9
clone size: .

CDR3 protein: CASGGDRGLGTEAFF
CDR3 DNA: TGTGCCAGCGGGGGGGACAGGGGGCTGGGCACTGAAGCTTTCTTT
J gene: TRBJ1-1
CDR3 length: 15
D gene: TRBD1
V gene: TRBV25-1
clone size: .

CDR3 protein: CASSQLLAGGPYNEQFF
CDR3 DNA: TGCGCCAGCAGCCAATTGTTAGCGGGGGGACCCTACAATGAGCAGTTCTTC
J gene: TRBJ2-1
CDR3 length: 17
D gene: TRBD2
V gene: TRBV4-1
clone size: once

CDR3 protein: CASSSDNQETQYF
CDR3 DNA: TGTGCCAGCAGCTCGGACAACCAAGAGACCCAGTACTTC
J gene: TRBJ2-5
CDR3 length: 13
D gene: .
V gene: TRBV2
clone size: .

CDR3 protein: CASSFREYTGELFF
CDR3 DNA: TGCGCCAGCAGCTTCCGAGAGTACACCGGGGAGCTGTTTTTT
J gene: TRBJ2-2
CDR3 length: 14
D gene: .
V gene: TRBV5-1
clone size: few

CDR3 protein: CASSSGQGNSPLHF
CDR3 DNA: TGTGCCAGCAGCTCGGGACAGGGAAATTCACCCCTCCACTTT
J gene: TRBJ1-6
CDR3 length: 14
D gene: TRBD1
V gene: TRBV5-5
clone size: .

CDR3 protein: CASSPGQGAGGYTF
CDR3 DNA: TGTGCCAGCAGCCCAGGACAGGGGGCGGGCGGCTACACCTTC
J gene: TRBJ1-2
CDR3 length: 14
D gene: TRBD1
V gene: TRBV6-5
clone size: .

CDR3 protein: CAIGGTGGEAEAFF
CDR3 DNA: TGTGCCATCGGAGGGACAGGGGGCGAGGCTGAAGCTTTCTTT
J gene: TRBJ1-1
CDR3 length: 14
D gene: TRBD1
V gene: TRBV10-3
clone size: .

CDR3 protein: CASSKDRHTMLVSF
CDR3 DNA: TGTGCCAGCAGCAAAGACAGGCACACTATGCTTGTGTCCTTC
J gene: TRBJ1-2
CDR3 length: 14
D gene: .
V gene: TRBV5-4
clone size: .

CDR3 protein: CASSLGAGDFYEQYF
CDR3 DNA: TGCGCCAGCAGCTTGGGGGCAGGGGATTTCTACGAGCAGTACTTC
J gene: TRBJ2-7
CDR3 length: 15
D gene: .
V gene: TRBV5-1
clone size: .

CDR3 protein: CASSSRQNTEAFF
CDR3 DNA: TGTGCCAGCTCATCCCGACAGAACACTGAAGCTTTCTTT
J gene: TRBJ1-1
CDR3 length: 13
D gene: .
V gene: TRBV18
clone size: .

CDR3 protein: CAISGTGNTGELFF
CDR3 DNA: TGTGCCATCAGTGGGACGGGAAACACCGGGGAGCTGTTTTTT
J gene: TRBJ2-2
CDR3 length: 14
D gene: .
V gene: TRBV10-3
clone size: .

CDR3 protein: CASALLAGASDTQYF
CDR3 DNA: TGTGCCAGCGCTTTACTAGCGGGAGCCTCAGATACGCAGTATTTT
J gene: TRBJ2-3
CDR3 length: 15
D gene: TRBD2
V gene: TRBV18
clone size: .

CDR3 protein: CASSRDRESPLHF
CDR3 DNA: TGTGCCAGCAGCCGGGACAGGGAGTCACCCCTCCACTTT
J gene: TRBJ1-6
CDR3 length: 13
D gene: TRBD1
V gene: TRBV11-3
clone size: .

CDR3 protein: CASRALGDRGRETNYGYTF
CDR3 DNA: TGTGCCAGCAGGGCATTGGGGGACAGGGGGCGCGAAACGAACTATGGCTACACCTTC
J gene: TRBJ1-2
CDR3 length: 19
D gene: TRBD1
V gene: TRBV27
clone size: .

CDR3 protein: CASGLAQRSGGPYNEQFF
CDR3 DNA: TGTGCTAGTGGTTTGGCCCAACGAAGCGGGGGCCCGTACAATGAGCAGTTCTTC
J gene: TRBJ2-1
CDR3 length: 18
D gene: TRBD2
V gene: TRBV12-5
clone size: once

CDR3 protein: CASSSGTGGFNEQFF
CDR3 DNA: TGTGCCAGCAGCTCCGGGACAGGGGGCTTCAATGAGCAGTTCTTC
J gene: TRBJ2-1
CDR3 length: 15
D gene: TRBD1
V gene: TRBV5-4
clone size: .

CDR3 protein: CASSLRENNEQFF
CDR3 DNA: TGTGCCAGTAGTCTCCGGGAAAACAATGAGCAGTTCTTC
J gene: TRBJ2-1
CDR3 length: 13
D gene: .
V gene: TRBV19
clone size: .

CDR3 protein: CASSFGMGEQFF
CDR3 DNA: TGTGCCAGCAGCTTCGGGATGGGTGAGCAGTTCTTC
J gene: TRBJ2-1
CDR3 length: 12
D gene: .
V gene: TRBV5-5
clone size: .

CDR3 protein: CASSDRRQETENIQYF
CDR3 DNA: TGTGCCAGCAGCGACCGCCGACAGGAAACTGAAAACATTCAGTACTTC
J gene: TRBJ2-4
CDR3 length: 16
D gene: .
V gene: TRBV7-7
clone size: .

CDR3 protein: CASSLRGGGPASGNTIYF
CDR3 DNA: TGTGCCAGCAGTTTAAGAGGCGGGGGTCCGGCCTCTGGAAACACCATATATTTT
J gene: TRBJ1-3
CDR3 length: 18
D gene: .
V gene: TRBV27
clone size: .

CDR3 protein: CSVGRGGNQPQHF
CDR3 DNA: TGCAGCGTCGGGCGGGGAGGAAATCAGCCCCAGCATTTT
J gene: TRBJ1-5
CDR3 length: 13
D gene: .
V gene: TRBV29-1
clone size: .

CDR3 protein: CASSLGTGARGETQYF
CDR3 DNA: TGCGCCAGCAGCCTCGGGACAGGGGCACGCGGAGAGACCCAGTACTTC
J gene: TRBJ2-5
CDR3 length: 16
D gene: TRBD1
V gene: TRBV5-1
clone size: .

CDR3 protein: CASSTPSAARLSEMFF
CDR3 DNA: TGTGCCAGCAGCACCCCATCAGCTGCGCGTCTGTCGGAGATGTTCTTC
J gene: TRBJ2-1
CDR3 length: 16
D gene: .
V gene: TRBV27
clone size: .

CDR3 protein: CASTAWGTQSDTQYF
CDR3 DNA: TGTGCCAGCACCGCCTGGGGGACTCAGTCAGATACGCAGTATTTT
J gene: TRBJ2-3
CDR3 length: 15
D gene: .
V gene: TRBV21-1
clone size: .